The rows below give T cell receptor beta chains drawn from one sample of a study of control samples from healthy donors and cancer patients. Libraries were prepared by immunoSEQ multiplex PCR; TCRdb keeps only in-frame clonotypes and omits some of them. This sample has over 90,000 clones, with 85% to 90% found just once. The specimen was PBMCs. These receptors were taken from a man aged 60 to 75 with lung cancer. CDR3s include the opening cysteine and the closing phenylalanine or tryptophan. The order of the fields is D gene, J gene, clone size, V gene, CDR3 DNA, CDR3 protein. The D gene is left open where the match is weak. Only part of the rows carry a size: once, few, many, or a class if the clone is expanded.

>TRBD2|TRBJ2-2|NA|TRBV7-8
TGTGCCAGCAGCCTACGTAGTAGCGGGGGGGAGCTGTTTTTT
CASSLRSSGGELFF
>TRBD1|TRBJ1-2|NA|TRBV25-1
TGTGCCAGCAGTAGTCGTGCTGGGTGGGGACAGATTAACTATGGCTACACCTTC
CASSSRAGWGQINYGYTF
>NA|TRBJ1-2|once|TRBV3-1/TRBV3-2
TGTGCCAGCAGCCGCGGGCAGGGCGTGGACTATGGCTACACCTTC
CASSRGQGVDYGYTF
>TRBD2|TRBJ2-5|NA|TRBV5-1
TGCGCCAGCAGCTTGGTTAGCGGGGGGCAAGAGACCCAGTACTTC
CASSLVSGGQETQYF
>NA|TRBJ1-5|NA|TRBV24-1
TGTGCCACCTCAGGGGACGCGTATCAGCCCCAGCATTTT
CATSGDAYQPQHF
>TRBD2|TRBJ2-3|NA|TRBV6-5
TGTGCCGGGGCGGGGGGAGGCACAGATACGCAGTATTTT
CAGAGGGTDTQYF
>NA|TRBJ2-5|NA|TRBV2
TGTGCCAGCAGCGAGACGGGGGTGGAAGAGACCCAGTACTTC
CASSETGVEETQYF
>NA|TRBJ1-3|NA|TRBV5-4
TGTGCCAGCAGTTTGACGGAGTCTGGAAACACCATATATTTT
CASSLTESGNTIYF
>NA|TRBJ2-7|NA|TRBV5-1
TGCGCCAGCAGCTCACAGGCCTACGAGCAGTACTTC
CASSSQAYEQYF
>TRBD2|TRBJ2-5|NA|TRBV5-1
TGCGCCAGCAGCTTGGGGGATAGCGGGGGAGAGACCCAGTACTTC
CASSLGDSGGETQYF
>NA|TRBJ2-1|few|TRBV15
TGTGCCACCAGCAGAGATAGGGCGGGGGCCCTCAATGAGCAGTTCTTC
CATSRDRAGALNEQFF
>NA|TRBJ1-4|NA|TRBV4-1
TGCGCCAGCAGCCAGGCCGGGACGGGCCGCGAAAAACTGTTTTTT
CASSQAGTGREKLFF
>TRBD2|TRBJ2-1|once|TRBV27
TGTGCCAGCAGTTGGGAGGGCAGATACAATGAGCAGTTCTTC
CASSWEGRYNEQFF
>NA|TRBJ1-5|NA|TRBV6-2/TRBV6-3
TGTGCCAGCACCCCAGGAGGTAGCAATCAGCCCCAGCATTTT
CASTPGGSNQPQHF
>TRBD1|TRBJ2-2|NA|TRBV5-1
TGCGCCAGCAGCTCATATTCGGGACAGGGGATGTTTTTT
CASSSYSGQGMFF
>NA|TRBJ1-1|NA|TRBV7-3
TGTGCCAGCAGCTTAATACTTAACACTGAAGCTTTCTTT
CASSLILNTEAFF
>NA|TRBJ2-1|NA|TRBV2
TGTGCCAGCAGTGATGGCAGGGTGGTTGAGCAGTTCTTC
CASSDGRVVEQFF
>TRBD1|TRBJ1-1|NA|TRBV18
TGTGCCAGCTCACCAACAGGGGGCTCTGAAGCTTTCTTT
CASSPTGGSEAFF
>NA|TRBJ1-4|NA|TRBV30
TGTGCCTGGACAGGGTTGGGAGGTGGGAAACTGTTTTTT
CAWTGLGGGKLFF
>NA|TRBJ2-3|once|TRBV13
TGTGCCAGCAGCCTCTCGAACGGACATGTATCAGATACGCAGTATTTT
CASSLSNGHVSDTQYF
>TRBD1|TRBJ2-5|NA|TRBV5-1
TGCGCCAGCAGCCCTAACAGGGGCTTTCAAGAGACCCAGTACTTC
CASSPNRGFQETQYF
>TRBD2|TRBJ2-2|NA|TRBV24-1
TGTGCCACCAGTGATTATACTAGCGACGGGCTCCCCGGGGAGCTGTTTTTT
CATSDYTSDGLPGELFF
>TRBD2|TRBJ2-3|NA|TRBV5-6
TGTGCCAGCAGCCAGTTAGCGGGGGGCCCAGCAGATACGCAGTATTTT
CASSQLAGGPADTQYF
>TRBD1|TRBJ1-2|NA|TRBV6-5
TGTGCCAGCAGTTTTAACAGGGGAGGTAGCTATGGCTACACCTTC
CASSFNRGGSYGYTF
>NA|TRBJ1-1|NA|TRBV7-3
TGTGCCAGCAGCTTTGGGGTGGGACCAGGGAGTGGAGCTTTCTTT
CASSFGVGPGSGAFF
>NA|TRBJ1-4|NA|TRBV10-3
TGTGCCACCGCTATACATAGGGAAAAACTGTTTTTT
CATAIHREKLFF
>NA|TRBJ1-4|NA|TRBV6-5
TGTGCCAGCAGTTTTAGTACGGACGAAGATGAAAAACTGTTTTTT
CASSFSTDEDEKLFF
>TRBD1|TRBJ2-1|NA|TRBV24-1
TGTGCCACCAGTCTTGGGACAGGGGGCTACAATGAGCAGTTCTTC
CATSLGTGGYNEQFF